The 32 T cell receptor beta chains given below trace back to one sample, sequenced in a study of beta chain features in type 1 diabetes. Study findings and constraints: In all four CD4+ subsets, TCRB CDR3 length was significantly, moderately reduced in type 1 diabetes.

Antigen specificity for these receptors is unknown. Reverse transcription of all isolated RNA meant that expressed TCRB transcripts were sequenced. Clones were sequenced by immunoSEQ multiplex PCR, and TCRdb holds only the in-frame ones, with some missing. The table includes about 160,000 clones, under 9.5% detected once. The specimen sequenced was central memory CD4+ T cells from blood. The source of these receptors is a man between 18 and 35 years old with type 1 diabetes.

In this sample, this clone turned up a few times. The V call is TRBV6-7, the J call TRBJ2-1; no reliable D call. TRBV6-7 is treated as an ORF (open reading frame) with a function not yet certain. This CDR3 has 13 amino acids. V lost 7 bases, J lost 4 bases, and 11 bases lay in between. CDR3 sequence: CASTWALYNEQFF. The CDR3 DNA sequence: TGTGCCAGCACTTGGGCTCTTTACAATGAGCAGTTCTTC.

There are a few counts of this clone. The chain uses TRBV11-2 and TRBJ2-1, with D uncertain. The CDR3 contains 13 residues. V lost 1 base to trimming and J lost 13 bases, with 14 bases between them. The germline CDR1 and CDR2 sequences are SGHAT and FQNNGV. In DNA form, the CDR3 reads TGTGCCAGCAGCTTAGTCCGTGGTGACAAACAGTTCTTC. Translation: CASSLVRGDKQFF.

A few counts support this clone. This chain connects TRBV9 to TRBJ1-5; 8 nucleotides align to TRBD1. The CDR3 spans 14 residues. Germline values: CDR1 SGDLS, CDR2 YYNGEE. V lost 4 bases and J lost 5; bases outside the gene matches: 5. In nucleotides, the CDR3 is TGTGCCAGCAGCCAAACACAGGGGGATCAGCCCCAGCATTTT. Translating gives CASSQTQGDQPQHF.

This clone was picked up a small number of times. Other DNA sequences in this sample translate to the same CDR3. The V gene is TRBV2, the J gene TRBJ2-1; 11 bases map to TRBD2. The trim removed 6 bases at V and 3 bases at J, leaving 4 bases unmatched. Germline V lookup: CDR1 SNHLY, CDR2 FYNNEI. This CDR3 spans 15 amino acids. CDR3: CASRLTSGSYNEQFF. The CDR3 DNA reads TGTGCCAGCAGGCTTACTAGCGGGAGCTACAATGAGCAGTTCTTC.

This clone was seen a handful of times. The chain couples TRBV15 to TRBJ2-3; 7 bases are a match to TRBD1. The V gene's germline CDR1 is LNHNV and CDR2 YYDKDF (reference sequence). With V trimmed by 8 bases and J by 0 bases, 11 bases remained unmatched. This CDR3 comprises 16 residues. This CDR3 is CATRGGRTGSTDTQYF. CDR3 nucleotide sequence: TGTGCCACCCGTGGAGGCAGGACAGGCAGCACAGATACGCAGTATTTT.

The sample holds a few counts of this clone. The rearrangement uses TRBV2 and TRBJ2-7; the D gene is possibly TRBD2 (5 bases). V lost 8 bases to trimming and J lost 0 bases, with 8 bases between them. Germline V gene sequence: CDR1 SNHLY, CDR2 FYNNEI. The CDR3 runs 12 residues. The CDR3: CASAGLSYEQYF. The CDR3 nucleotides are TGTGCCAGCGCGGGTCTCTCCTACGAGCAGTACTTC.

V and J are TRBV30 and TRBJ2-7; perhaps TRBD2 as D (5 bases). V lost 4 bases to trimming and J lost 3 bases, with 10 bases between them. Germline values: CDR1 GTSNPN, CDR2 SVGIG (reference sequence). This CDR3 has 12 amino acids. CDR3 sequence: CAWTRAGYEQYF. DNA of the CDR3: TGTGCCTGGACGAGGGCCGGCTACGAGCAGTACTTC. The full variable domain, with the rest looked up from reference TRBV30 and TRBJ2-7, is SQTIHQWPATLVQPVGSPLSLECTVEGTSNPNLYWYRQAAGRGLQLLFYSVGIGQISSEVPQNLSASRPQDRQFILSSKKLLLSDSGFYLCAWTRAGYEQYFGPGTRLTVT.

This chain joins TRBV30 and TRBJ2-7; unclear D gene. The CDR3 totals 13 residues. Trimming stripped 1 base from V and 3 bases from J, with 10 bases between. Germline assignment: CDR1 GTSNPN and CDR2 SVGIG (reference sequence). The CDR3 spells CAWSGRIHYEQYF. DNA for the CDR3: TGTGCCTGGAGTGGCAGGATCCACTACGAGCAGTACTTC.

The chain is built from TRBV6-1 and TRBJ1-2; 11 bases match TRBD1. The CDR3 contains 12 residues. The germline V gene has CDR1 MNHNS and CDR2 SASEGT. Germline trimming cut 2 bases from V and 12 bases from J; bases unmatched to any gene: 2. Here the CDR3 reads CASSERDRGNTF. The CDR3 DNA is TGTGCCAGCAGTGAAAGGGACAGGGGGAACACCTTC.

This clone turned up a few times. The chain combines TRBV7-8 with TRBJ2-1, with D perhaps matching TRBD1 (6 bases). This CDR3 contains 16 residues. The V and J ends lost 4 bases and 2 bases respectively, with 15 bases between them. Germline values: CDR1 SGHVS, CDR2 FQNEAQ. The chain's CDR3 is CASSSYRVSTYNEQFF. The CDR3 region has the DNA TGTGCCAGCAGCTCCTACAGGGTATCCACCTACAATGAGCAGTTCTTC. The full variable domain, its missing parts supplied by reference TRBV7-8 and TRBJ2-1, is GAGVSQSPRYKVAKRGQDVALRCDPISGHVSLFWYQQALGQGPEFLTYFQNEAQLDKSGLPSDRFFAERPEGSVSTLKIQRTQQEDSAVYLCASSSYRVSTYNEQFFGPGTRLTVL.

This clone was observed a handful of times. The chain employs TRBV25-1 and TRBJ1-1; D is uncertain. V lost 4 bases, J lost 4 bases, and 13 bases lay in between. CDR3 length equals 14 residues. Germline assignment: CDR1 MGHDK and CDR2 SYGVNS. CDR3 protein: CASSGAGELTEAFF. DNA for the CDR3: TGTGCCAGCAGTGGGGCGGGAGAGCTCACTGAAGCTTTCTTT.

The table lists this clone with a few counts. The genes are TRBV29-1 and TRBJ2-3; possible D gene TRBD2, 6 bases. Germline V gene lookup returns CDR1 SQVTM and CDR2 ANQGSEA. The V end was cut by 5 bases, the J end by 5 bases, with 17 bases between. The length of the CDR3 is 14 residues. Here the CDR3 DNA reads TGCAGCGTTTGTATCGGGAGCAGGGAAGATACGCAGTATTTT. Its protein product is CSVCIGSREDTQYF.

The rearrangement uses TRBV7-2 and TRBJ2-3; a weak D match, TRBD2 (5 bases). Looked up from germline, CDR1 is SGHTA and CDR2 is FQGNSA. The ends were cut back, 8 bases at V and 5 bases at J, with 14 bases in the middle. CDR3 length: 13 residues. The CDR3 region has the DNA TGTGCCAGCGCGCCGGGGTTCAAAGATACGCAGTATTTT. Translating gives CASAPGFKDTQYF.

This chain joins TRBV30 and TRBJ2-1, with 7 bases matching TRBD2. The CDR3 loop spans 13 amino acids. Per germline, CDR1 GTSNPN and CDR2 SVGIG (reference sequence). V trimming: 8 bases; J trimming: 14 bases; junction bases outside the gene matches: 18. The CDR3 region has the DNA TGTGCCGGAACGGCCAACGGGGGAGGGCGAAAGTTCTTC. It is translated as CAGTANGGGRKFF.

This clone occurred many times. The CDR3 reads CASRSLSGGTNIQYF. CDR3 bases: TGTGCCAGCAGATCCCTTTCGGGGGGGACAAACATTCAGTACTTC. V gene TRBV11-2 combines with J gene TRBJ2-4, with 8 bases identical to TRBD2. The V gene's germline CDR1 is SGHAT and CDR2 FQNNGV. The J segment lost 6 bases and the V segment lost 6 bases, leaving 10 bases of the junction unmatched. The CDR3 length is 15 residues.

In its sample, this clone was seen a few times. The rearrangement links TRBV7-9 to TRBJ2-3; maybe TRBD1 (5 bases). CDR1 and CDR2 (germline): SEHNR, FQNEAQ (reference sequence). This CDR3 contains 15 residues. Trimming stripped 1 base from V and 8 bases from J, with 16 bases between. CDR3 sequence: CASSLVGAGYGTQYF. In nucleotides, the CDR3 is TGTGCCAGCAGCTTAGTAGGGGCCGGGTATGGTACGCAGTATTTT.

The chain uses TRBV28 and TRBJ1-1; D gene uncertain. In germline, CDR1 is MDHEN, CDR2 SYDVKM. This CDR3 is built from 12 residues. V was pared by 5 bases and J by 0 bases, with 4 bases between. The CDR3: CASSIMNTEAFF. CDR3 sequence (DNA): TGTGCCAGCAGTATTATGAACACTGAAGCTTTCTTT.

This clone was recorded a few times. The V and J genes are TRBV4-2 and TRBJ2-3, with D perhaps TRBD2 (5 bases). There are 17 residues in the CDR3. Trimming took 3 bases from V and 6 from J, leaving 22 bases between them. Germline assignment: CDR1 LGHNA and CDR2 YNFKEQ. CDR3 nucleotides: TGTGCCAGCAGCCAGAGGACCGGAGGTAGTAGTCCTGATACGCAGTATTTT. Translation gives CASSQRTGGSSPDTQYF.

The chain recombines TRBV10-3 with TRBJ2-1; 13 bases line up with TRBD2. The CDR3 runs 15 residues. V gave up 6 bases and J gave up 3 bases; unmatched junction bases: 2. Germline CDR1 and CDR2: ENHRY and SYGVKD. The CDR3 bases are TGTGCCATCAGAGGGACTAGCGGGGACTACAATGAGCAGTTCTTC. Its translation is CAIRGTSGDYNEQFF.

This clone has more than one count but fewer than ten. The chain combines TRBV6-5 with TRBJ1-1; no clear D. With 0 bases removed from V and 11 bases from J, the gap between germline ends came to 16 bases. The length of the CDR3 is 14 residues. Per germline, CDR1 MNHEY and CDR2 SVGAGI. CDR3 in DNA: TGTGCCAGCAGTTACTCGAGAGGAATCGGCGGGGCTTTCTTT. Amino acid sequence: CASSYSRGIGGAFF.

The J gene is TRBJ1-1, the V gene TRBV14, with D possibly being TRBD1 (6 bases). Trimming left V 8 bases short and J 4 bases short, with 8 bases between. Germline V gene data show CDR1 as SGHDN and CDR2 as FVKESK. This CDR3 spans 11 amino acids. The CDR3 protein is CASRGATEAFF. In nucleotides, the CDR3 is TGTGCCAGCCGGGGGGCCACTGAAGCTTTCTTT.

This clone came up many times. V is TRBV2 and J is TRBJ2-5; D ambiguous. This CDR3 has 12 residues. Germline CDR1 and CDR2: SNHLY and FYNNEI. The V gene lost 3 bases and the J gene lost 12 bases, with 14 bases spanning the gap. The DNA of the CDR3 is TGTGCCAGCAGTGAGTCCGCGGAGATAGAGTACTTC. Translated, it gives CASSESAEIEYF.

CDR3 protein: CASSPRASGSRETQYF. CDR3 DNA: TGTGCCAGCTCACCACGGGCTAGCGGGAGCAGGGAGACCCAGTACTTC. This chain links TRBV18 with TRBJ2-5; 10 positions match TRBD2. The CDR3 totals 16 residues. From germline, CDR1 is KGHSH and CDR2 LQKENI. Trimming cost V 1 base and J 5 bases; bases outside gene matches: 7.

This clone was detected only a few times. The CDR3 region has the DNA TGTGCCAGCACCGTTGCTGGCGGCTACGAGCAGTACTTC. Its protein product is CASTVAGGYEQYF. The rearrangement uses TRBV28 and TRBJ2-7, with unresolved D. V gave up 7 bases and J gave up 3 bases, with 13 bases separating them. In germline, CDR1 is MDHEN, CDR2 SYDVKM. The CDR3 runs to 13 residues. The whole variable domain, filled in from reference TRBV28 and TRBJ2-7, reads DVKVTQSSRYLVKRTGEKVFLECVQDMDHENMFWYRQDPGLGLRLIYFSYDVKMKEKGDIPEGYSVSREKKERFSLILESASTNQTSMYLCASTVAGGYEQYFGPGTRLTVT.

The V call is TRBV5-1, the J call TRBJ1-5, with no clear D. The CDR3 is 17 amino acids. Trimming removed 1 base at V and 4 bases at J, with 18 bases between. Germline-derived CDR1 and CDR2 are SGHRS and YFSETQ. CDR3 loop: CASSLSKRLVGNQPQHF. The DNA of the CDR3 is TGCGCCAGCAGCTTGTCGAAACGGCTAGTCGGAAATCAGCCCCAGCATTTT.

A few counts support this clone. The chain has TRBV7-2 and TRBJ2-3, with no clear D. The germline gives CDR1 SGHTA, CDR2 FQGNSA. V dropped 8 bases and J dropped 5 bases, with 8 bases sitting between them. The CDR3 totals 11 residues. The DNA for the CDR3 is TGTGCCAGCCACCTAGGAGATACGCAGTATTTT. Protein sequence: CASHLGDTQYF. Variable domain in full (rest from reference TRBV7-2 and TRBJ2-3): GAGVSQSPSNKVTEKGKDVELRCDPISGHTALYWYRQSLGQGLEFLIYFQGNSAPDKSGLPSDRFSAERTGGSVSTLTIQRTQQEDSAVYLCASHLGDTQYFGPGTRLTVL.

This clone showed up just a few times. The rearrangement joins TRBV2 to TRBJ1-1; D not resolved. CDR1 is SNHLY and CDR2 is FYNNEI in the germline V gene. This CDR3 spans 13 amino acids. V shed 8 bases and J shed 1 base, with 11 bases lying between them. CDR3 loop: CASLLTANTEAFF. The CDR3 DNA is TGTGCCAGCCTGTTAACAGCGAACACTGAAGCTTTCTTT.

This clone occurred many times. The CDR3 DNA is TGTGCCAGCAGCTCCGACCCAGGATTCTCCTACGAGCAGTACTTC. This encodes CASSSDPGFSYEQYF. The rearrangement joins TRBV14 to TRBJ2-7, with unresolved D. The V gene's germline CDR1 is SGHDN and CDR2 FVKESK. Trimming cost V 5 bases and J 0 bases, with 14 bases left between them. The CDR3 has 15 residues. Filled out from reference TRBV14 and TRBJ2-7, the complete variable domain reads EAGVTQFPSHSVIEKGQTVTLRCDPISGHDNLYWYRRVMGKEIKFLLHFVKESKQDESGMPNNRFLAERTGGTYSTLKVQPAELEDSGVYFCASSSDPGFSYEQYFGPGTRLTVT.

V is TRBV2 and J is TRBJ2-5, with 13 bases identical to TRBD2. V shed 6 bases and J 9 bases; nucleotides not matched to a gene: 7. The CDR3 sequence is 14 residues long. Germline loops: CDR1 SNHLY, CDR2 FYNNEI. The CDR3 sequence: CASSPGLAGWSQYF. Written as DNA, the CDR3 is TGTGCCAGCAGCCCGGGACTAGCGGGATGGTCCCAGTACTTC.

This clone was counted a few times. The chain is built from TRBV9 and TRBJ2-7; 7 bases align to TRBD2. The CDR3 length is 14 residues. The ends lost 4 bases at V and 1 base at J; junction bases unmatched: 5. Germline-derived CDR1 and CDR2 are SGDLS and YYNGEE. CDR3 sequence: CASSPGGRSYEQYF. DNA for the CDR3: TGTGCCAGCAGCCCCGGGGGGAGATCCTACGAGCAGTACTTC.

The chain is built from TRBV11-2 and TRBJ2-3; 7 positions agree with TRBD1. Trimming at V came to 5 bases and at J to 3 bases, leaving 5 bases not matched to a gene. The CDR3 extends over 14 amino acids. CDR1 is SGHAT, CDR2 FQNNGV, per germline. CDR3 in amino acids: CASSDRRGTDTQYF. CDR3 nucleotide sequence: TGTGCCAGCAGCGATCGCAGGGGGACAGATACGCAGTATTTT.

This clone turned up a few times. The CDR3 region has the DNA TGCGCCAGCAGCTGGCAGGGGCATGCGGACGAGCAGTACTTC. Translation gives CASSWQGHADEQYF. This sequence joins TRBV5-1 and TRBJ2-7, with a tentative D call TRBD1 (6 bases). The CDR3 is 14 residues long. CDR1 is SGHRS, CDR2 YFSETQ, per germline. V shed 3 bases and J shed 5 bases, with 15 bases lying between them.